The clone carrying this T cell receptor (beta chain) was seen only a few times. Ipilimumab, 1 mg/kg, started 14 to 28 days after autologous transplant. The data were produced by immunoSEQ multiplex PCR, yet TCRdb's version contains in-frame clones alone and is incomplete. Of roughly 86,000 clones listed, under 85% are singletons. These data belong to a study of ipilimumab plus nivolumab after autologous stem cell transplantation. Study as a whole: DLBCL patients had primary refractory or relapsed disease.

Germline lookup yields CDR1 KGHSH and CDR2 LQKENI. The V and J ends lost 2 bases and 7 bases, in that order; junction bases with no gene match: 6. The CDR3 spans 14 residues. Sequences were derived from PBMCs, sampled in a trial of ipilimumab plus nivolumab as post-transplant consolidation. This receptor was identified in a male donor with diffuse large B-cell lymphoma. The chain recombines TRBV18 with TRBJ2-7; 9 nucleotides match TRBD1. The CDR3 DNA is TGTGCCAGCTCACCAGGGACAGGGTCGGATGAGCAGTACTTC. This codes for CASSPGTGSDEQYF.